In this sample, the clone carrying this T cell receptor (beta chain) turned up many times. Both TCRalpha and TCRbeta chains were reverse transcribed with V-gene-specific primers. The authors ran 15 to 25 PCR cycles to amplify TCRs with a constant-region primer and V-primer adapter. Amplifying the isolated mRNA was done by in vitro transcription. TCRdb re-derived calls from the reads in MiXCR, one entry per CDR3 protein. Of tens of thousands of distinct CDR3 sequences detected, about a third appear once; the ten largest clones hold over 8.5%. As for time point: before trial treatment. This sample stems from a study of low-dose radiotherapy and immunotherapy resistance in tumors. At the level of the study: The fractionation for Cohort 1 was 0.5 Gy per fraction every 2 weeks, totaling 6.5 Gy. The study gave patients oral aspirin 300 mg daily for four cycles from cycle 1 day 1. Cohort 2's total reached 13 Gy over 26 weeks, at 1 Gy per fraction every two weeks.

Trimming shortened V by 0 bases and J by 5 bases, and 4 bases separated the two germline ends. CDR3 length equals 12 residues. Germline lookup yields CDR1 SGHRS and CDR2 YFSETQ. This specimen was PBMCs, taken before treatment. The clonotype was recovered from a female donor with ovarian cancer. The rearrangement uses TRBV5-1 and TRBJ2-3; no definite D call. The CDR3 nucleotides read TGCGCCAGCAGCTTGGTTGGAGATACGCAGTATTTT. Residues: CASSLVGDTQYF.